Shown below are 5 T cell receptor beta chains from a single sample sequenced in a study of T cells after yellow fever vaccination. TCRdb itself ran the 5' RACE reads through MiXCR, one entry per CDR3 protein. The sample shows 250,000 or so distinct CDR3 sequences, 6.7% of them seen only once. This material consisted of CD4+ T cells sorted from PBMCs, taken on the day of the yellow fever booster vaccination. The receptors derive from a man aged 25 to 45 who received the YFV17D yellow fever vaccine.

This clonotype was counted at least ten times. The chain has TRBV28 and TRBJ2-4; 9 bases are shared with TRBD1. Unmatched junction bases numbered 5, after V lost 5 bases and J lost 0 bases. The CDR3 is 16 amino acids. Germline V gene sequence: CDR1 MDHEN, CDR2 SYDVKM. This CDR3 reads CASSLGGQGAKNIQYF. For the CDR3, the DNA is TGTGCCAGCAGTCTGGGGGGACAGGGAGCCAAAAACATTCAGTACTTC.

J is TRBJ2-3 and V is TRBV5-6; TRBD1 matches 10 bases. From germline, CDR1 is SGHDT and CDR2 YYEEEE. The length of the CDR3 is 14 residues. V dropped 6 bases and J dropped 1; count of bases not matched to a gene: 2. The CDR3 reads CASIGTGGTDTQYF. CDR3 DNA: TGTGCCAGCATCGGGACAGGGGGCACAGATACGCAGTATTTT.

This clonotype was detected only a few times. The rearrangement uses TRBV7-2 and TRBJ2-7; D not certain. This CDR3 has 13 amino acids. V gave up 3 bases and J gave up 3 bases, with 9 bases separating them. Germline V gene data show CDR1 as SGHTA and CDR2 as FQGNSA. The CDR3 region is CASSLSFFYEQYF. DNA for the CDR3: TGTGCCAGCAGCTTGAGCTTTTTCTACGAGCAGTACTTC.

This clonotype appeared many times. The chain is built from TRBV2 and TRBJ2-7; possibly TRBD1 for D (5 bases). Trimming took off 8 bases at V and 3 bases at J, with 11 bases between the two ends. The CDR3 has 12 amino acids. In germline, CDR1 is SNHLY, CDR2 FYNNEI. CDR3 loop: CASQGILYEQYF. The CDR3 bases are TGTGCCAGCCAGGGTATCCTCTACGAGCAGTACTTC.

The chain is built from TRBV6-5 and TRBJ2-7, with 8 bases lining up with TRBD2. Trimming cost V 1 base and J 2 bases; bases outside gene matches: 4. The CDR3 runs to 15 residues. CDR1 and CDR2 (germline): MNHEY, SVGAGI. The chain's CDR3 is CASSYWSGSPYEQYF. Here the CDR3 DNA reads TGTGCCAGCAGTTACTGGAGCGGGAGTCCCTACGAGCAGTACTTC.